This TCR beta chain is from a study of T cell repertoires in cytomegalovirus infection. Background on the study: Selected CMV epitopes included recently identified HLA-C-restricted ones as well as well-studied HLA-B-restricted ones. TCR beta signatures that were public indicated CMV infection and matching HLA type. General study points: Totalled public TCR beta family frequency picked out people who carried CMV plus the relevant HLA.

From the reads, TCRdb called clonotypes with MiXCR, one entry per CDR3 protein. The repertoire holds around 430,000 distinct CDR3 sequences, approximately 40% seen once, with about 45% in the top ten. This clonotype came up a few times. The antigen is undetermined. The germline V gene has CDR1 SGHVS and CDR2 FQNEAQ. Deletions cut 4 bases from V and 5 bases from J, with 14 bases between. This CDR3 has 14 residues. This material consisted of cultured PBMCs, taken from culture after CMV antigen stimulation. This clonotype was sampled from a human donor in good health (CMV status not recorded). Some clones in this sample may be carry-over from other donors' samples. The V gene is TRBV7-8, the J gene TRBJ2-5, with TRBD2 as a possible D gene (5 bases). The CDR3 nucleotides are TGTGCCAGCAGCTCGACCCGACGGGGTGAGACCCAGTACTTC. Translation gives CASSSTRRGETQYF.